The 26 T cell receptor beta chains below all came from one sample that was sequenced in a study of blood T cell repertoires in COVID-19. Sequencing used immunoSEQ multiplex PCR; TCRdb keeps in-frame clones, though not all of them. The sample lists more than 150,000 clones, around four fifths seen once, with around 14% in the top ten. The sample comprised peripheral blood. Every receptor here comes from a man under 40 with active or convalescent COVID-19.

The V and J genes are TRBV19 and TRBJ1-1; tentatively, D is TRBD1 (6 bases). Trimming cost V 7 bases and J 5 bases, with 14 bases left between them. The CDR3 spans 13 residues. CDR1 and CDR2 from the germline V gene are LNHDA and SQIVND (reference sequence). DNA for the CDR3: TGTGCCAGTAACGGGGGGGCAGGGACTGAAGCTTTCTTT. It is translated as CASNGGAGTEAFF.

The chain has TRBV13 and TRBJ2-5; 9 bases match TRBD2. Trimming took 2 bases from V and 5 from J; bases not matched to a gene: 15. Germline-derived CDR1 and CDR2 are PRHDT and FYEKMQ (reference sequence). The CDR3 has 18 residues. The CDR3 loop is CASSLFRLAGSSGETQYF. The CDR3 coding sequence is TGTGCCAGCAGCTTATTTCGGCTAGCGGGAAGCTCAGGGGAGACCCAGTACTTC. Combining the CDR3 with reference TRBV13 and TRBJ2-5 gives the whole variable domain AAGVIQSPRHLIKEKRETATLKCYPIPRHDTVYWYQQGPGQDPQFLISFYEKMQSDKGSIPDRFSAQQFSDYHSELNMSSLELGDSALYFCASSLFRLAGSSGETQYFGPGTRLLVL.

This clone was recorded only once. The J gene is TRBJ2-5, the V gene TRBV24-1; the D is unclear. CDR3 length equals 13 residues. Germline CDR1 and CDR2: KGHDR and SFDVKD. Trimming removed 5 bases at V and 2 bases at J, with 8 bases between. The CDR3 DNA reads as TGTGCCACCAGTGGGTCCGCGCAAGAGACCCAGTACTTC. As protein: CATSGSAQETQYF.

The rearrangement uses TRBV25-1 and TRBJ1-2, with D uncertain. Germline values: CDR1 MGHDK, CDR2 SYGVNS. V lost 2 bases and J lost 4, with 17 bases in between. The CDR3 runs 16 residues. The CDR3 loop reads CASSERSGFSTYGYTF. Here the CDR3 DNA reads TGTGCCAGCAGTGAAAGGAGCGGATTCTCGACCTATGGCTACACCTTC.

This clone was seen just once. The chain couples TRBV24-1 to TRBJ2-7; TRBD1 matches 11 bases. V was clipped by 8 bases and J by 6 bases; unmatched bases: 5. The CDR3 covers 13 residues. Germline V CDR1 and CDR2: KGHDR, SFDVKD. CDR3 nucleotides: TGTGCCACCAAAGGACAGGGGGCGACCGAGCAGTACTTC. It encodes CATKGQGATEQYF.

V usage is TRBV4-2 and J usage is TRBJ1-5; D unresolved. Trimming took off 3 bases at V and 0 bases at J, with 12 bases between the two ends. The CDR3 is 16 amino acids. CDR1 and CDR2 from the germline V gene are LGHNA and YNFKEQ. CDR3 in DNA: TGTGCCAGCAGCCAGGGTAACGGGTATAGCAATCAGCCCCAGCATTTT. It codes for CASSQGNGYSNQPQHF.

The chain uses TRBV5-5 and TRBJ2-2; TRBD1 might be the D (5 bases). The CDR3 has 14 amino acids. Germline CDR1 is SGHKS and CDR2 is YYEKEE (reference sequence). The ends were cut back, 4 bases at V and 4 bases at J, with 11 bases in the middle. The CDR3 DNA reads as TGTGCCAGCAGCCTATGGGGCCGCACCGGGGAGCTGTTTTTT. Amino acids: CASSLWGRTGELFF.

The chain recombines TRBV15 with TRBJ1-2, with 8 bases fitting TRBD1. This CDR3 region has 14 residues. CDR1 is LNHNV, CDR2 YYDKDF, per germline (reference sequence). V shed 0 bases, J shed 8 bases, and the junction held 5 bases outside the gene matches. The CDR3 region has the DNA TGTGCCACCAGCAGAGATGGACAGGGTAACGGCTACACCTTC. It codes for CATSRDGQGNGYTF.

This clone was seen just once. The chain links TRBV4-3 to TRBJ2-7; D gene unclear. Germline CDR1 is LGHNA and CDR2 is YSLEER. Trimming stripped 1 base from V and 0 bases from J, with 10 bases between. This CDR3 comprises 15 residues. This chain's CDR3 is CASSQGGGNSYEQYF. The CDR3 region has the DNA TGCGCCAGCAGCCAAGGCGGCGGAAACTCCTACGAGCAGTACTTC.

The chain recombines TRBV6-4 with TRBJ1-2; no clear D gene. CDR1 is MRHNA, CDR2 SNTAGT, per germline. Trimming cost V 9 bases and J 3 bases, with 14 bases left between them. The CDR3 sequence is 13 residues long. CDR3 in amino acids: CARWAGLYYGYTF. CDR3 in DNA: TGTGCCAGGTGGGCAGGACTGTACTATGGCTACACCTTC.

The CDR3 sequence: CASSQRTPTGELFF. In DNA form, the CDR3 reads TGTGCCAGCAGCCAAAGGACTCCTACCGGGGAGCTGTTTTTT. The V call is TRBV7-2, the J call TRBJ2-2, with a weak D call TRBD2 (5 bases). This CDR3 spans 14 amino acids. The germline gives CDR1 SGHTA, CDR2 FQGNSA. The V end lost 5 bases, the J end lost 5 bases, and 12 bases lay between the germline ends.

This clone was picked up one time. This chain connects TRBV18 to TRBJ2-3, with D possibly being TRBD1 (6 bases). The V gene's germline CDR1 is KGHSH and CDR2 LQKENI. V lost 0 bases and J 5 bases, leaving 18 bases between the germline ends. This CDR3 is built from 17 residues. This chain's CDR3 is CASSPPATGRRRDTQYF. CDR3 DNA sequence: TGTGCCAGCTCACCACCGGCGACAGGTCGGCGTAGAGATACGCAGTATTTT.

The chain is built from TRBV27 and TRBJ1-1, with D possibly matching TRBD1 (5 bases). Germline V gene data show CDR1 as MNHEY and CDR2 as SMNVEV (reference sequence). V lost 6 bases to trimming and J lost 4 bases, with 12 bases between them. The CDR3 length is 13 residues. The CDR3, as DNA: TGTGCCAGCAGCAACGGGGGGGTCACTGAAGCTTTCTTT. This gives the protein CASSNGGVTEAFF.

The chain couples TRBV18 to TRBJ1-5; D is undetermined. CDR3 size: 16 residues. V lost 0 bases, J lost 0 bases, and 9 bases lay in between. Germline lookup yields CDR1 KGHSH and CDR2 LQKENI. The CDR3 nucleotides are TGTGCCAGCTCACCACCGCCGGGTAGTAGCAATCAGCCCCAGCATTTT. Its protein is CASSPPPGSSNQPQHF.

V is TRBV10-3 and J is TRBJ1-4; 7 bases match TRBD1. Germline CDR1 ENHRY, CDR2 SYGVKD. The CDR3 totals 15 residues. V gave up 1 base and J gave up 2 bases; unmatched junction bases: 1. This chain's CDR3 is CAISELQGTNEKLFF. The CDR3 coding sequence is TGTGCCATCAGTGAGTTACAGGGGACTAATGAAAAACTGTTTTTT.

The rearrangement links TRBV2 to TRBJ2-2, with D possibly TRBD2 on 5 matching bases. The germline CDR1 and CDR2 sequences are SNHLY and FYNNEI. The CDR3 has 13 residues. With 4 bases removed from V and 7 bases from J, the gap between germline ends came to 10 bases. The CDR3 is CASSGPRGGELFF. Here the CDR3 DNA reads TGTGCCAGCAGTGGACCACGGGGCGGGGAGCTGTTTTTT.

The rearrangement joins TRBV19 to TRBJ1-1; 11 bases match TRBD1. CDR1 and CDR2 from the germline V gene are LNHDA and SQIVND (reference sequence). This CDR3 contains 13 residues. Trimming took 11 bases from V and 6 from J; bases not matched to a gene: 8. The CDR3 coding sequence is TGTGCCGCCGCCCCGGGACAGGGGGCTGAAGCTTTCTTT. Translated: CAAAPGQGAEAFF. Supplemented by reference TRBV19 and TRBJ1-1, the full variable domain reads DGGITQSPKYLFRKEGQNVTLSCEQNLNHDAMYWYRQDPGQGLRLIYYSQIVNDFQKGDIAEGYSVSREKKESFPLTVTSAQKNPTAFYLCAAAPGQGAEAFFGQGTRLTVV.

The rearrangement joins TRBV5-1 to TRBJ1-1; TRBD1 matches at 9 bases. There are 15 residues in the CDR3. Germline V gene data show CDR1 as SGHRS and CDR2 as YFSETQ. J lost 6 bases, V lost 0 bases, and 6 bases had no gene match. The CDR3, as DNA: TGCGCCAGCAGCTTGGGGGACAGGGACAGACCTGAAGCTTTCTTT. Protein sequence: CASSLGDRDRPEAFF.

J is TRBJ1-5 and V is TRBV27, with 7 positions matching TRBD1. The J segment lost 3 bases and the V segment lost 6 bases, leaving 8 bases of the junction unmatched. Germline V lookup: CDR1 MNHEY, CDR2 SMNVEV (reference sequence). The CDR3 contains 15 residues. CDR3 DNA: TGTGCCAGCAGGCCGACAGGGAACCTCAATCAGCCCCAGCATTTT. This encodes CASRPTGNLNQPQHF.

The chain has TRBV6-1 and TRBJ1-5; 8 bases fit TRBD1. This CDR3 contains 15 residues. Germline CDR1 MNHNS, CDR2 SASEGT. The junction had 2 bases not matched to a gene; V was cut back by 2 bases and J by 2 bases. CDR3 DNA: TGTGCCAGCAGTGAACCAGGGGGCGGCAATCAGCCCCAGCATTTT. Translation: CASSEPGGGNQPQHF.

CDR3 amino acids: CSASPGIGTDTQYF. The DNA of the CDR3 is TGCAGTGCTAGTCCGGGGATTGGCACAGATACGCAGTATTTT. J is TRBJ2-3 and V is TRBV20-1; D possibly corresponds to TRBD2 (5 bases). The germline CDR1 and CDR2 sequences are DFQATT and SNEGSKA (reference sequence). The CDR3 covers 14 residues. V gave up 3 bases and J gave up 1 base, with 11 bases separating them.

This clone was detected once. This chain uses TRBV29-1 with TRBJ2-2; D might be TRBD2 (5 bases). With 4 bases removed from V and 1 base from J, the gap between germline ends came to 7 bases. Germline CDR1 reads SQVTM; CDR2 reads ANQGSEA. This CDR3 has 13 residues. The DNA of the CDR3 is TGCAGCGTTGTTCGGGGGAACACCGGGGAGCTGTTTTTT. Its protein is CSVVRGNTGELFF.

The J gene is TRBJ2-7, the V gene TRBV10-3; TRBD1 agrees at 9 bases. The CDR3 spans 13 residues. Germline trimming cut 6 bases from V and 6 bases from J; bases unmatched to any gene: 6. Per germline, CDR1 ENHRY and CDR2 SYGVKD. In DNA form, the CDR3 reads TGTGCCATCAGCGGGGACAGGGCGGGCGAGCAGTACGTC. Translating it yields CAISGDRAGEQYV.

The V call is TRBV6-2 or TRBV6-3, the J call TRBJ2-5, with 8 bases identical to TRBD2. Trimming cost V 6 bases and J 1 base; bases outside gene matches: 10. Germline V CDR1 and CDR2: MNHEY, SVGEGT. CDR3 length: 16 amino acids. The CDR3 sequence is CASSIALAGSQETQYF. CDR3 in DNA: TGTGCCAGCAGCATCGCATTAGCGGGAAGCCAAGAGACCCAGTACTTC.

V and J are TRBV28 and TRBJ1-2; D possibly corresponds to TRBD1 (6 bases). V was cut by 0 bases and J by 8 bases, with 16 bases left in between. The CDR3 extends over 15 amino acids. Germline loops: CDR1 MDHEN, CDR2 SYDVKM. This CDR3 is CASSLWGAGLKGYTF. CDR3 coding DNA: TGTGCCAGCAGTTTATGGGGGGCCGGGCTAAAGGGCTACACCTTC.

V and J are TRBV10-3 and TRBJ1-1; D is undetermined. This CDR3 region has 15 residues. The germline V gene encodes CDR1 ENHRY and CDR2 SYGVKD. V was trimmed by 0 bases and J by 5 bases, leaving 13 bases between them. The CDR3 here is CAISESVIQATEAFF. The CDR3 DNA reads TGTGCCATCAGTGAGTCCGTAATTCAGGCAACTGAAGCTTTCTTT.